This paragraph covers one T cell receptor beta chain sequence. This record comes from a study of blood T cell repertoires in COVID-19. The protocol was immunoSEQ multiplex PCR, while the TCRdb copy is restricted to in-frame clones and leaves out a portion. The sample lists approximately 210,000 clones; 76% were seen once. Germline-derived CDR1 and CDR2 are KGHSH and LQKENI. V lost 6 bases to trimming and J lost 7 bases, with 21 bases between them. The CDR3 has 16 residues. The sequencing sample was made of PBMCs or T cells enriched from blood (not recorded which). This TCR derives from a woman between 50 and 59 years old with acute COVID-19. This sequence joins TRBV18 and TRBJ1-4; D remains ambiguous. The CDR3 protein is CASSSRGGGLFEKLFF. The CDR3, as DNA: TGTGCCAGCTCGTCCCGTGGTGGCGGACTGTTTGAAAAACTGTTTTTT.